These 32 T cell receptor beta chains were all obtained from the same sample, sequenced in a study of CD8 T cells in ankylosing spondylitis. TCRdb called the 5' RACE reads again in MiXCR, with one record for every CDR3 protein. The sample consists of some 270,000 distinct CDR3 sequences, 18% of them appearing once. The sequenced material came from blood, either unsorted or a sorted T cell fraction (not recorded which). Receptors were obtained from a male donor with ankylosing spondylitis or in good health (not recorded which).

V is TRBV6-1 and J is TRBJ2-7; D remains unclear. The CDR3 runs 13 residues. The germline V gene has CDR1 MNHNS and CDR2 SASEGT. V gave up 3 bases and J gave up 3 bases, with 9 bases separating them. The CDR3 DNA reads as TGTGCCAGCAGTGACTTTACCCGCTACGAGCAGTACTTC. This codes for CASSDFTRYEQYF.

This chain joins TRBV19 and TRBJ2-3; 8 nucleotides match TRBD1. Losses at the gene ends were 9 bases for V and 5 bases for J; bases not matched to a gene: 16. Germline CDR1 reads LNHDA; CDR2 reads SQIVND (reference sequence). The CDR3 spans 16 residues. CDR3 region: CASRPLTGDGGDTQYF. CDR3 nucleotides: TGTGCCAGCCGTCCCCTGACAGGGGATGGGGGAGATACGCAGTATTTT.

The CDR3 coding sequence is TGTGCCAGCAGTTTCTCGGGACAGGGCTTTCAGCCCCAGCATTTT. Translation gives CASSFSGQGFQPQHF. The chain uses TRBV28 and TRBJ1-5, with 9 bases matching TRBD1. This CDR3 contains 15 residues. Germline V lookup: CDR1 MDHEN, CDR2 SYDVKM. V was pared by 3 bases and J by 6 bases, with 6 bases of the junction left unmatched.

This clonotype was seen a few times. The chain joins TRBV20-1 to TRBJ2-3; 10 positions match TRBD1. The J segment lost 4 bases and the V segment lost 0 bases, leaving 7 bases of the junction unmatched. This CDR3 comprises 16 residues. Germline CDR1 is DFQATT and CDR2 is SNEGSKA (reference sequence). The CDR3 here is CSAREGTGVVADTQYF. CDR3 coding DNA: TGCAGTGCTAGAGAAGGGACAGGGGTTGTTGCAGATACGCAGTATTTT.

This clonotype was seen more than once but under ten times. The rearrangement links TRBV5-1 to TRBJ2-3; the D is unclear. V dropped 5 bases and J dropped 0 bases, with 13 bases sitting between them. The V gene's germline CDR1 is SGHRS and CDR2 YFSETQ. The CDR3 extends over 15 amino acids. CDR3 sequence (DNA): TGCGCCAGCAGTGATCCGGCAGTTAGCACAGATACGCAGTATTTT. This codes for CASSDPAVSTDTQYF.

This clonotype was seen a handful of times. The chain employs TRBV4-3 and TRBJ2-7; D is perhaps TRBD2 (6 bases). Germline V gene data show CDR1 as LGHNA and CDR2 as YSLEER. The CDR3 spans 15 residues. The germline V and J ends were trimmed by 0 bases and 2 bases, with 11 bases remaining between them. The CDR3 sequence: CASSQDRDSAYEQYF. CDR3 nucleotide sequence: TGCGCCAGCAGCCAAGACAGGGACTCCGCCTACGAGCAGTACTTC.

This clonotype was observed a handful of times. The CDR3 coding sequence is TGCGCCAGCAGCTTGGTGGGACTAGCGGGAGTGTGGGACGAGCAGTACTTC. Residues: CASSLVGLAGVWDEQYF. This chain joins TRBV5-1 and TRBJ2-7, with TRBD2 matching over 14 bases. The CDR3 consists of 17 residues. After removal of 0 bases from V and 5 bases from J, the junction contained 7 bases not matched to a gene. Germline CDR1 SGHRS, CDR2 YFSETQ.

V is TRBV12-3 or TRBV12-4 and J is TRBJ1-2; unclear D gene. The CDR3 has 13 residues. Trimming left V 2 bases short and J 2 bases short, with 6 bases between. The CDR3 loop reads CASSLYGNYGYTF. CDR3 DNA: TGTGCCAGCAGTTTATACGGGAACTATGGCTACACCTTC.

Of note for this clonotype: A junction boundary mismatches the germline segment, possibly from a read error. The chain recombines TRBV3-1 with TRBJ2-1; tentatively, D is TRBD1 or TRBD2 (5 bases each). Germline V gene data show CDR1 as LGHDT and CDR2 as YNNKEL (reference sequence). The CDR3 length is 16 residues. The CDR3 DNA is TGTGCCAGCTGCCAAGGGGCGAGGCTAGCAGACAATGAGCAGTTCTTC. This translates into CASCQGARLADNEQFF.

Only a few counts were recorded for this clonotype. The chain combines TRBV19 with TRBJ2-3; TRBD1 aligns across 8 bases. Looked up from germline, CDR1 is LNHDA and CDR2 is SQIVND (reference sequence). The V gene end was trimmed by 2 bases and the J gene end by 0 bases; junction bases not matched to a gene: 10. There are 18 residues in the CDR3. The CDR3 coding sequence is TGTGCCAGTAGTATAAAGCGGCTACAGGGGGGAAGCACAGATACGCAGTATTTT. It encodes CASSIKRLQGGSTDTQYF.

About this clonotype: One end of the junction fails to match germline, which may point to a read error. The chain links TRBV19 to TRBJ2-4; tentatively, D is TRBD1 (5 bases). Germline-derived CDR1 and CDR2 are LNHDA and SQIVND (reference sequence). This CDR3 comprises 11 residues. Here the CDR3 DNA reads TGTGCCAGTAGACAGGAAAACATTCAGTCCTTC. Protein sequence: CASRQENIQSF.

The chain carries TRBV24-1 and TRBJ2-7, with no clear D. Germline assignment: CDR1 KGHDR and CDR2 SFDVKD. Trimming shortened V by 1 base and J by 6 bases, and 6 bases separated the two germline ends. CDR3 length: 12 residues. CDR3 loop: CATSDFDTEQYF. In DNA, the CDR3 is TGTGCCACCAGTGATTTTGACACCGAGCAGTACTTC.

There are a few counts of this clonotype. V usage is TRBV12-3 or TRBV12-4 and J usage is TRBJ2-7, with a tentative D call TRBD2 (6 bases). This CDR3 contains 13 residues. The V end was cut by 7 bases, the J end by 2 bases, with 12 bases between. The CDR3 sequence: CASTLADTYEQYF. CDR3 sequence (DNA): TGTGCCAGCACATTAGCGGATACCTACGAGCAGTACTTC.

The chain links TRBV9 to TRBJ2-3; a possible D gene is TRBD2 (6 bases). Germline CDR1 SGDLS, CDR2 YYNGEE. V shed 4 bases and J shed 4 bases, with 13 bases lying between them. This CDR3 has 14 amino acids. The CDR3 DNA follows: TGTGCCAGCAGCCAGTGGGAGGATGCAGATACGCAGTATTTT. This gives the protein CASSQWEDADTQYF.

The chain's CDR3 is CAISGSGSAYEQYF. The CDR3 DNA is TGTGCCATCAGTGGGTCGGGCTCAGCCTACGAGCAGTACTTC. This sequence joins TRBV10-3 and TRBJ2-7; D is unclear. Germline V lookup: CDR1 ENHRY, CDR2 SYGVKD. The CDR3 is made up of 14 amino acids. V was shortened by 4 bases and J by 2 bases, with 12 bases between the two germline ends.

The chain carries TRBV12-3 or TRBV12-4 and TRBJ1-1, with D possibly matching TRBD1 (6 bases). V was pared by 4 bases and J by 3 bases, with 12 bases between. The CDR3 covers 14 residues. The CDR3 loop is CASSYAGADTEAFF. The CDR3 DNA follows: TGTGCCAGCAGTTACGCAGGGGCGGACACTGAAGCTTTCTTT.

This clonotype came up a few times. The gene calls are TRBV29-1 and TRBJ2-1; 7 nucleotides line up with TRBD1. This CDR3 spans 12 amino acids. The germline V gene has CDR1 SQVTM and CDR2 ANQGSEA. The J segment lost 9 bases and the V segment lost 1 base, leaving 3 bases of the junction unmatched. Here the CDR3 reads CSVEGQGPEQFF. In nucleotides, the CDR3 is TGCAGCGTTGAAGGACAGGGTCCTGAGCAGTTCTTC.

This clonotype was seen only a few times. The gene calls are TRBV7-6 and TRBJ2-3; the D gene could be TRBD1 or TRBD2 (5 bases each). The V and J ends lost 5 bases and 12 bases respectively, with 15 bases between them. CDR1 and CDR2 (germline): SGHVS, FNYEAQ. This CDR3 spans 12 amino acids. The CDR3 sequence: CASSPSGTEQYF. The CDR3 DNA sequence: TGTGCCAGCAGCCCCTCCGGGACGGAACAGTATTTT.

This clonotype was seen only a few times. V usage is TRBV9 and J usage is TRBJ1-1; D call uncertain. This CDR3 contains 14 residues. Germline V gives CDR1 SGDLS, CDR2 YYNGEE. Deletions cut 0 bases from V and 0 bases from J, with 6 bases between. The CDR3 region is CASSVGRMNTEAFF. The CDR3, as DNA: TGTGCCAGCAGCGTAGGCCGGATGAACACTGAAGCTTTCTTT.

This clonotype was counted a few times. This rearrangement joins TRBV5-1 to TRBJ2-5, with 11 bases aligning to TRBD2. Germline CDR1 SGHRS, CDR2 YFSETQ. This CDR3 has 15 amino acids. V gave up 2 bases and J gave up 1 base; unmatched junction bases: 1. The CDR3 loop is CASSFTSGSQETQYF. The CDR3 bases are TGCGCCAGCAGCTTCACTAGCGGGAGCCAAGAGACCCAGTACTTC.

This clonotype was recorded a few times. This chain uses TRBV5-6 with TRBJ2-3; TRBD2 matches 7 bases. The germline V gene encodes CDR1 SGHDT and CDR2 YYEEEE. With V trimmed by 7 bases and J by 0 bases, 8 bases remained unmatched. The CDR3 has 15 residues. The CDR3 sequence is CASSLMGGSTDTQYF. The CDR3 nucleotides read TGTGCCAGCTCCCTTATGGGGGGGAGCACAGATACGCAGTATTTT.

This clonotype was found a few times. This chain joins TRBV29-1 and TRBJ2-2; weak D call: TRBD1 (6 bases). Per germline, CDR1 SQVTM and CDR2 ANQGSEA. Trimming removed 4 bases at V and 3 bases at J, with 18 bases between. This CDR3 is 16 amino acids long. CDR3 nucleotides: TGCAGCGTTGCGATTGCAGGGGCTTTTGACACCGGGGAGCTGTTTTTT. Amino acid sequence: CSVAIAGAFDTGELFF.

This clonotype was observed a handful of times. The V gene is TRBV10-2, the J gene TRBJ2-3; a weak D match, TRBD2 (6 bases). The germline V and J ends were trimmed by 3 bases and 1 base, with 14 bases remaining between them. Germline assignment: CDR1 WSHSY and CDR2 SAAADI. CDR3 length: 16 amino acids. The CDR3 region has the DNA TGCGCCAGCAGTGAAGGGTTCGGGGGAGGCACAGATACGCAGTATTTT. Protein product: CASSEGFGGGTDTQYF.

This clonotype was observed a handful of times. V gene TRBV9 combines with J gene TRBJ2-2; possibly TRBD2 for D (7 bases). The CDR3 sequence is 14 residues long. Looked up from germline, CDR1 is SGDLS and CDR2 is YYNGEE. Between the trimmed V and J ends, which lost 0 bases and 6 bases, there was a span of 9 bases. CDR3 bases: TGTGCCAGCAGCGTAGGAGGGGGGGCCGGGGAGCTGTTTTTT. Translated: CASSVGGGAGELFF. Drawing the rest from reference TRBV9 and TRBJ2-2, the complete variable domain is DSGVTQTPKHLITATGQRVTLRCSPRSGDLSVYWYQQSLDQGLQFLIQYYNGEERAKGNILERFSAQQFPDLHSELNLSSLELGDSALYFCASSVGGGAGELFFGEGSRLTVL.

The J gene is TRBJ1-1, the V gene TRBV27; D not certain. The CDR3 consists of 14 residues. Trimming removed 6 bases from V and 1 base from J, with 12 bases in between. CDR1 and CDR2 (germline): MNHEY, SMNVEV (reference sequence). The CDR3 nucleotides read TGTGCCAGCAGCTTCGGACGGAGGAACACTGAAGCTTTCTTT. Translated: CASSFGRRNTEAFF.

Ten or more counts support this clonotype. This rearrangement joins TRBV12-3 or TRBV12-4 to TRBJ2-7; perhaps TRBD1 as D (5 bases). The V gene lost 4 bases and the J gene lost 6 bases, with 7 bases spanning the gap. The CDR3 is 11 amino acids. CDR3 sequence reads: CASSSQGEQYF. The CDR3 DNA sequence: TGTGCCAGCAGTTCCCAGGGCGAGCAGTACTTC.

The genes are TRBV27 and TRBJ2-1; TRBD2 matches at 7 bases. CDR3 length equals 15 residues. V lost 5 bases, J lost 2 bases, and 6 bases stayed unmatched. CDR1 is MNHEY, CDR2 SMNVEV, per germline (reference sequence). The CDR3, as DNA: TGTGCCAGCAGTCCCGGACTAGTCCCCTACAATGAGCAGTTCTTC. It encodes CASSPGLVPYNEQFF.

This clonotype has only a few counts. This chain connects TRBV7-2 to TRBJ2-7; D is ambiguous. This CDR3 is 12 amino acids long. The germline V gene has CDR1 SGHTA and CDR2 FQGNSA. V dropped 4 bases and J dropped 2 bases, with 6 bases sitting between them. The CDR3 loop is CASSSVAYEQYF. CDR3 bases: TGTGCCAGCAGCTCCGTGGCCTACGAGCAGTACTTC.

The chain is built from TRBV28 and TRBJ2-7, with 15 bases that match TRBD2. With 3 bases clipped from V and 6 bases from J, the junction kept 0 bases outside the gene matches. Germline loops: CDR1 MDHEN, CDR2 SYDVKM. The CDR3 runs 14 residues. In nucleotides, the CDR3 is TGTGCCAGCAGTTTGGGACTAGCGGGAGGCGAGCAGTACTTC. It translates to CASSLGLAGGEQYF.

This clonotype was picked up a small number of times. The chain recombines TRBV6-1 with TRBJ2-5, with 9 bases fitting TRBD2. J lost 0 bases, V lost 6 bases, and 5 bases had no gene match. CDR1 is MNHNS and CDR2 is SASEGT in the germline V gene. The CDR3 runs to 15 residues. CDR3 nucleotides: TGTGCCAGCAGGTTGCTAGCGGGATACCAAGAGACCCAGTACTTC. As protein: CASRLLAGYQETQYF.

This clonotype has a single count. The junction departs from the called germline gene at one end, perhaps through a read error. The chain has TRBV7-6 and TRBJ1-1, with D possibly TRBD1 on 6 matching bases. The CDR3 covers 16 residues. Germline V gene lookup returns CDR1 SGHVS and CDR2 FNYEAQ. The CDR3 spells CASGFGAEGQNTEAFF. The CDR3 coding sequence is TGTGCCAGCGGCTTTGGTGCAGAGGGACAGAACACTGAAGCTTTCTTT.

The rearrangement links TRBV7-6 to TRBJ2-7; 11 bases fit TRBD1. V lost 5 bases and J lost 2; bases outside the gene matches: 5. The CDR3 loop spans 15 amino acids. Germline CDR1 and CDR2: SGHVS and FNYEAQ. CDR3 region: CASSGPGQGAYEQYF. CDR3 nucleotides: TGTGCCAGCAGCGGCCCGGGACAGGGGGCCTACGAGCAGTACTTC.